The present T cell receptor (beta chain) was sequenced within a study of neoadjuvant anti-PD-1 for oral cavity cancer. As for the study in general: Non-progressing patients received a fourth nivolumab dose near day 43, then surgery on days 50-56.

Study observations and caveats: Treg/Th17 ratio rose with pretreatment blood and fell with post-treatment tumor TCRbeta clonality.

Notes on this clone: Antigen unknown.

The CDR3 loop spans 14 amino acids. Germline CDR1 MNHNY, CDR2 SVGAGI (reference sequence). Trimming removed 8 bases from V and 0 bases from J, with 13 bases in between. The protocol was immunoSEQ multiplex PCR, while the TCRdb copy is restricted to in-frame clones and leaves out a portion. The sample consists of around 6,200 clones, about 76% of them appearing once. The chain employs TRBV6-6 and TRBJ2-5; D remains unclear. The TCR originated in a person aged 35-79 years with oral cavity squamous cell carcinoma. The material was PBMCs, obtained before nivolumab (anti-PD-1) treatment. For the CDR3, the DNA is TGTGCCAGCTTGGACGGTGGGTACCAAGAGACCCAGTACTTC. Its translation: CASLDGGYQETQYF.